What follows is one T cell receptor beta chain and its context. What it binds is unknown. The CDR3 is made up of 12 amino acids. Deletions cut 5 bases from V and 4 bases from J, with 11 bases between. The germline V gene encodes CDR1 DFQATT and CDR2 SNEGSKA (reference sequence). Regarding time point: patch test 1, 2 weeks after DPC sensitization. Treatment noted: therapeutic diphenylcyclopropenone sensitization with weekly scalp DPC. This specimen belongs to a study of human T cells and chemical hapten exposure. Overall study: Throughout a study of approximately 25 weeks, patients underwent weekly scalp administration of diphenylcyclopropenone doses. Each patch test put 0.01% DPC on the upper back, and results were read at 6 days. The patient population, which was mostly female, had alopecia areata, totalis or universalis. Study findings and constraints: No change in TCRs above 1 in 1000 frequency was produced by DPC sensitization.

TCRdb reprocessed the RACE reads via MiXCR and lists one record per CDR3 protein. Seen here are some 200,000 distinct CDR3 sequences, under 25% observed once, and the top ten hold about 6.7%. This clonotype originated in a woman between 50 and 59 years old with alopecia areata. Some clones in this sample may be carry-over from other donors' samples. The sample was whole blood, taken in connection with sensitization to the hapten diphenylcyclopropenone (DPC). V usage is TRBV20-1 and J usage is TRBJ1-2; tentatively, D is TRBD1 (5 bases). This CDR3 is CSALGDRYGYTF. DNA for the CDR3: TGCAGTGCTTTAGGGGACCGCTATGGCTACACCTTC.